Shown below are 28 T cell receptor beta chains from a single sample sequenced in a study of vaccination and CD4 T cells after COVID-19. The treatment here: roughly nine-day PBMC culture with coronavirus spike peptide pools or control peptides (ViraFEST assay). These receptors are not linked to any known antigen. Scientists ran DNA taken from cultured CD4+ T cells through the Oncomine TCR Beta short-read assay for sequencing. TCRdb reprocessed the PCR reads via MiXCR and lists one record per CDR3 protein. The sample lists 17,000 or so distinct CDR3 sequences, under 25% seen once, with roughly 7.5% in the top ten. Sequenced sample: cultured CD4+ T cells from blood. Every receptor here comes from a human donor with COVID-19.

This chain joins TRBV6-1 and TRBJ1-4; D is undetermined. CDR3 length: 15 residues. V was cut by 4 bases and J by 10 bases, with 19 bases left in between. Germline CDR1 and CDR2: MNHNS and SASEGT. The CDR3 protein is CASSVAAEAVGKLFF. In DNA, the CDR3 is TGTGCCAGCAGTGTGGCCGCCGAGGCTGTGGGAAAACTGTTTTTT.

There are a few counts of this clonotype. The CDR3 DNA sequence: TGCGCCAGCAGCATCGCCGGGACTAGCGGGCCGGGCGGGGAGACCCAGTACTTC. Translation: CASSIAGTSGPGGETQYF. The rearrangement joins TRBV5-1 to TRBJ2-5; 12 bases line up with TRBD2. The CDR3 totals 18 residues. V trimming: 4 bases; J trimming: 5 bases; junction bases outside the gene matches: 15. Looked up from germline, CDR1 is SGHRS and CDR2 is YFSETQ.

The V gene is TRBV5-1, the J gene TRBJ1-5; no clear D. The length of the CDR3 is 16 residues. Germline V gene sequence: CDR1 SGHRS, CDR2 YFSETQ. The ends were cut back, 0 bases at V and 0 bases at J, with 10 bases in the middle. The CDR3 nucleotides read TGCGCCAGCAGCTTGGGGGGAACCAATAGCAATCAGCCCCAGCATTTT. It codes for CASSLGGTNSNQPQHF. The full variable domain, its missing parts supplied by reference TRBV5-1 and TRBJ1-5, is KAGVTQTPRYLIKTRGQQVTLSCSPISGHRSVSWYQQTPGQGLQFLFEYFSETQRNKGNFPGRFSGRQFSNSRSEMNVSTLELGDSALYLCASSLGGTNSNQPQHFGDGTRLSIL.

This clonotype was seen only a few times. V gene TRBV2 combines with J gene TRBJ2-7, with D possibly being TRBD2 (7 bases). This CDR3 comprises 16 residues. The germline gives CDR1 SNHLY, CDR2 FYNNEI. Trimming took 7 bases from V and 0 from J, leaving 19 bases between them. The CDR3 DNA sequence: TGTGCCAGCACATACCAATGGGGAGGGGGCTCCTACGAGCAGTACTTC. Amino acid sequence: CASTYQWGGGSYEQYF.

V usage is TRBV7-2 and J usage is TRBJ1-4; possibly TRBD1 for D (5 bases). Trimming removed 5 bases from V and 7 bases from J, with 20 bases in between. Germline V gene lookup returns CDR1 SGHTA and CDR2 FQGNSA. This CDR3 region has 16 residues. CDR3 in DNA: TGTGCCAGCAGCCCGGACATGGCAGGGAGAGGTGAAAAACTGTTTTTT. Its translation: CASSPDMAGRGEKLFF.

This clonotype has only a few counts. The chain combines TRBV2 with TRBJ1-6; D unresolved. Trimming took off 8 bases at V and 13 bases at J, with 6 bases between the two ends. Germline V gives CDR1 SNHLY, CDR2 FYNNEI. CDR3 length: 9 amino acids. For the CDR3, the DNA is TGTGCCAGCGGAGGCCCCCTCCACTTT. This sequence encodes CASGGPLHF.

This clonotype was recorded a few times. CDR3 DNA: TGCGCCAGCAGCTCTAGCAGCTACGAGCAGTACTTC. This codes for CASSSSSYEQYF. V gene TRBV5-1 combines with J gene TRBJ2-7; a weak D match, TRBD2 (5 bases). V lost 3 bases, J lost 3 bases, and 7 bases lay in between. The germline V gene encodes CDR1 SGHRS and CDR2 YFSETQ. CDR3 length equals 12 residues.

This chain connects TRBV7-8 to TRBJ2-3; D is perhaps TRBD2 (5 bases). In germline, CDR1 is SGHVS, CDR2 FQNEAQ. The CDR3 loop spans 15 amino acids. Trimming removed 8 bases from V and 0 bases from J, with 15 bases in between. The CDR3 DNA reads TGTGCCAGCGGTAGGCCGGGAATAAGCACAGATACGCAGTATTTT. Its translation: CASGRPGISTDTQYF.

The rearrangement joins TRBV7-2 to TRBJ2-5; 7 bases are shared with TRBD2. The V gene end was trimmed by 1 base and the J gene end by 9 bases; junction bases not matched to a gene: 5. The V gene's germline CDR1 is SGHTA and CDR2 FQGNSA. The CDR3 contains 13 residues. In DNA form, the CDR3 reads TGTGCCAGCAGCTTAGAGCGGGGTGAGGCCCAGTACTTC. Protein: CASSLERGEAQYF.

Within the sample, this clonotype is medium-sized. The J gene is TRBJ1-5, the V gene TRBV2; D ambiguous. The CDR3 runs 13 residues. Per the germline V gene, CDR1 is SNHLY and CDR2 is FYNNEI. Trimming left V 5 bases short and J 2 bases short, with 7 bases between. The CDR3 here is CASSPDGNQPQHF. CDR3 DNA: TGTGCCAGCAGTCCGGACGGCAATCAGCCCCAGCATTTT.

The chain carries TRBV30 and TRBJ2-1; D gene unclear. V dropped 3 bases and J dropped 1 base, with 22 bases sitting between them. This CDR3 region has 18 residues. CDR1 is GTSNPN and CDR2 is SVGIG in the germline V gene (reference sequence). The CDR3 sequence is CAWSLPYKTYGSYNEQFF. The CDR3 DNA follows: TGTGCCTGGAGCTTACCTTACAAGACTTATGGTTCCTACAATGAGCAGTTCTTC. The full variable domain, completed using reference TRBV30 and TRBJ2-1, is SQTIHQWPATLVQPVGSPLSLECTVEGTSNPNLYWYRQAAGRGLQLLFYSVGIGQISSEVPQNLSASRPQDRQFILSSKKLLLSDSGFYLCAWSLPYKTYGSYNEQFFGPGTRLTVL.

This clonotype was counted only a few times. The chain is built from TRBV20-1 and TRBJ2-5; D is uncertain. The CDR3 extends over 14 amino acids. Germline lookup yields CDR1 DFQATT and CDR2 SNEGSKA (reference sequence). Trimming left V 6 bases short and J 1 base short, with 15 bases between. CDR3 in amino acids: CSAAPSVSQETQYF. CDR3 nucleotides: TGCAGTGCCGCCCCCAGCGTCAGCCAAGAGACCCAGTACTTC.

The V and J genes are TRBV6-1 and TRBJ2-2; D remains unclear. V dropped 7 bases and J dropped 1 base, with 7 bases sitting between them. The germline V gene encodes CDR1 MNHNS and CDR2 SASEGT. This CDR3 comprises 13 residues. CDR3 amino acids: CASTMVNTGELFF. In nucleotides, the CDR3 is TGTGCCAGCACTATGGTGAACACCGGGGAGCTGTTTTTT.

This chain connects TRBV5-6 to TRBJ2-5; TRBD2 matches at 11 bases. Germline V gene sequence: CDR1 SGHDT, CDR2 YYEEEE. The ends lost 4 bases at V and 5 bases at J; junction bases unmatched: 10. The CDR3 has 16 amino acids. In DNA form, the CDR3 reads TGTGCCAGCAGCGGTAGCGGGGGGGCTTGGATCGAGACCCAGTACTTC. Translating it yields CASSGSGGAWIETQYF.

V and J are TRBV4-3 and TRBJ1-2; TRBD1 agrees at 7 bases. Germline-derived CDR1 and CDR2 are LGHNA and YSLEER. The CDR3 contains 15 residues. With 0 bases clipped from V and 6 bases from J, the junction kept 7 bases outside the gene matches. This CDR3 is CASSQERFDRDGYTF. The CDR3 nucleotides read TGCGCCAGCAGCCAAGAAAGGTTCGACAGGGATGGCTACACCTTC.

The CDR3 sequence is CSARDEGATNEKLFF. The CDR3 region has the DNA TGCAGTGCTAGGGACGAGGGGGCAACTAATGAAAAACTGTTTTTT. The chain couples TRBV20-1 to TRBJ1-4, with D tentatively TRBD1 (6 bases). There are 15 residues in the CDR3. Germline-derived CDR1 and CDR2 are DFQATT and SNEGSKA (reference sequence). V was clipped by 3 bases and J by 0 bases, with 11 bases between them.

Points on this clonotype: This likely comes from a read error, as the CDR3 has no conserved phenylalanine or tryptophan at its end. The genes are TRBV2 and TRBJ1-1; no definite D call. V was pared by 7 bases and J by 4 bases, with 10 bases between. Germline V gives CDR1 SNHLY, CDR2 FYNNEI. The CDR3 is 12 residues long. CDR3 coding DNA: TGTGCCAGCATCTTTATAGGCACTGAAGCTTTCTCT. This sequence encodes CASIFIGTEAFS.

V is TRBV5-1 and J is TRBJ1-6; a weak D match, TRBD1 (6 bases). Per germline, CDR1 SGHRS and CDR2 YFSETQ. CDR3 size: 17 residues. V was trimmed by 3 bases and J by 9 bases, leaving 22 bases between them. CDR3 in DNA: TGCGCCAGCAGCTCGACCCGTCAGGGACATACGCCTTCACCCCTCCACTTT. Its protein product is CASSSTRQGHTPSPLHF.

This clonotype was observed a few times. The chain joins TRBV6-1 to TRBJ1-5; D might be TRBD1 (5 bases). Germline assignment: CDR1 MNHNS and CDR2 SASEGT. The V and J ends lost 3 bases and 5 bases respectively, with 11 bases between them. The CDR3 spans 14 residues. CDR3 amino acids: CASSEDTGDQPQHF. The CDR3 DNA reads as TGTGCCAGCAGTGAGGACACCGGAGATCAGCCCCAGCATTTT.

The rearrangement uses TRBV11-2 and TRBJ1-4; D gene unclear. Germline values: CDR1 SGHAT, CDR2 FQNNGV. V was trimmed by 1 base and J by 7 bases, leaving 16 bases between them. The CDR3 length is 16 residues. The CDR3 nucleotides are TGTGCCAGCAGCTTAGCTGCCCGGGGTCGTGGTGAAAAACTGTTTTTT. It specifies CASSLAARGRGEKLFF. Looking up the rest from reference TRBV11-2 and TRBJ1-4 gives the full variable domain: EAGVAQSPRYKIIEKRQSVAFWCNPISGHATLYWYQQILGQGPKLLIQFQNNGVVDDSQLPKDRFSAERLKGVDSTLKIQPAKLEDSAVYLCASSLAARGRGEKLFFGSGTQLSVL.

There are a few counts of this clonotype. V usage is TRBV20-1 and J usage is TRBJ1-2; D gene ambiguous. The CDR3 runs 12 residues. Germline CDR1 DFQATT, CDR2 SNEGSKA (reference sequence). Deletions cut 3 bases from V and 7 bases from J, with 12 bases between. In nucleotides, the CDR3 is TGCAGTGCTAGGGAAGACGCTCTTGGCTACACCTTC. This encodes CSAREDALGYTF.

This chain joins TRBV2 and TRBJ2-7; D is perhaps TRBD2 (7 bases). The CDR3 sequence is 14 residues long. Trimming stripped 10 bases from V and 1 base from J, with 17 bases between. The germline gives CDR1 SNHLY, CDR2 FYNNEI. The CDR3 here is CATKVGGLSYEQYF. The DNA for the CDR3 is TGTGCCACCAAGGTGGGGGGGCTATCCTACGAGCAGTACTTC. Full variable domain (missing parts from reference TRBV2 and TRBJ2-7): EPEVTQTPSHQVTQMGQEVILRCVPISNHLYFYWYRQILGQKVEFLVSFYNNEISEKSEIFDDQFSVERPDGSNFTLKIRSTKLEDSAMYFCATKVGGLSYEQYFGPGTRLTVT.

This clonotype has only a few counts. This chain links TRBV12-3 or TRBV12-4 with TRBJ2-1; D not resolved. This CDR3 spans 14 amino acids. The V gene lost 2 bases and the J gene lost 10 bases, with 15 bases spanning the gap. The CDR3 DNA sequence: TGTGCCAGCAGTTTACCCGCTGAGTTCGCCGAGCAGTTCTTC. Translated: CASSLPAEFAEQFF.

The gene calls are TRBV2 and TRBJ2-2, with 7 bases that match TRBD1. The CDR3 sequence is 14 residues long. Losses at the gene ends were 8 bases for V and 2 bases for J; bases not matched to a gene: 5. CDR1 and CDR2 (germline): SNHLY, FYNNEI. The CDR3 region has the DNA TGTGCCAGCTCGGGACAGATTAACACCGGGGAGCTGTTTTTT. Residues: CASSGQINTGELFF. Combining the CDR3 with reference TRBV2 and TRBJ2-2 gives the whole variable domain EPEVTQTPSHQVTQMGQEVILRCVPISNHLYFYWYRQILGQKVEFLVSFYNNEISEKSEIFDDQFSVERPDGSNFTLKIRSTKLEDSAMYFCASSGQINTGELFFGEGSRLTVL.

The chain uses TRBV9 and TRBJ1-6; tentatively, D is TRBD1 (5 bases). The CDR3 contains 15 residues. CDR1 and CDR2 (germline): SGDLS, YYNGEE. Trimming removed 3 bases from V and 4 bases from J, with 11 bases in between. The CDR3: CASSAEGLYNSPLHF. CDR3 nucleotides: TGTGCCAGCAGCGCGGAGGGGTTGTATAATTCACCCCTCCACTTT.

CDR3 residues: CASAGLDRETQYF. CDR3 nucleotides: TGTGCCAGCGCAGGACTAGACAGGGAGACCCAGTACTTC. The rearrangement uses TRBV2 and TRBJ2-5; D might be TRBD2 (7 bases). The CDR3 extends over 13 amino acids. V was cut by 8 bases and J by 5 bases, with 15 bases left in between. Germline V gene data show CDR1 as SNHLY and CDR2 as FYNNEI.

This clonotype was seen a few times. The rearrangement joins TRBV6-5 to TRBJ1-2, with a possible D match to TRBD1 (6 bases). With 2 bases removed from V and 8 bases from J, the gap between germline ends came to 18 bases. The CDR3 runs to 15 residues. Per the germline V gene, CDR1 is MNHEY and CDR2 is SVGAGI. In nucleotides, the CDR3 is TGTGCCAGCAGTTACCTATTTAAAGGGGGTGAAGGCTACACCTTC. This codes for CASSYLFKGGEGYTF.

This chain joins TRBV6-1 and TRBJ2-5, with 10 bases aligning to TRBD2. Germline loops: CDR1 MNHNS, CDR2 SASEGT. The J segment lost 5 bases and the V segment lost 5 bases, leaving 8 bases of the junction unmatched. The CDR3 extends over 15 amino acids. DNA of the CDR3: TGTGCCAGCAGTCGGTTACTAGCGGGGACTGAGACCCAGTACTTC. It is translated as CASSRLLAGTETQYF.